This is a list of T cell receptor beta chains from one sample in a study of identical twins. One entry per CDR3 protein results from TCRdb running MiXCR on the 5' RACE reads. The sample records about 570,000 distinct CDR3 sequences, more than 9% being singletons. This sample was also put to use in a study of yellow fever vaccine responses in identical twins.

The sample taken for sequencing was PBMCs. The receptors were gathered from a woman between 18 and 29 years old in good health. The CDR3 runs from the conserved cysteine through the conserved F or W. Each record gives: D gene, V gene, J gene, clone size, CDR3 protein, CDR3 DNA. D genes are given only for firm matches. Clone size is shown for a subset of rows, as once, few, many or a class of expanded clone.

NA	TRBV10-3	TRBJ2-5	few	CAISGDLQETQYF	TGTGCCATCAGTGGAGACCTACAAGAGACCCAGTACTTC
NA	TRBV20-1	TRBJ2-4	many	CSARPREENIQYF	TGCAGTGCTAGGCCCAGGGAAGAAAACATTCAGTACTTC
NA	TRBV6-1	TRBJ2-2	NA	CASKRNNPANTGELFF	TGTGCCAGCAAACGAAACAATCCAGCGAACACCGGGGAGCTGTTTTTT
TRBD1	TRBV3-1	TRBJ2-3	NA	CASSPDRRYTDTQYF	TGTGCCAGCAGTCCGGACAGGAGATACACAGATACGCAGTATTTT
NA	TRBV4-1	TRBJ1-6	NA	CASSQEGQADSPLHF	TGCGCCAGCAGCCAAGAGGGGCAGGCCGATTCACCCCTCCACTTT
NA	TRBV20-1	TRBJ2-3	few	CSARDWAGSTDTQYF	TGCAGTGCTAGAGATTGGGCGGGAAGCACAGATACGCAGTATTTT
NA	TRBV6-2/TRBV6-3	TRBJ2-2	many	CASSQSSINTGELFF	TGTGCCAGCAGCCAGTCATCGATAAACACCGGGGAGCTGTTTTTT
NA	TRBV2	TRBJ2-2	once	CASSDRSGANTGELFF	TGTGCCAGCAGTGATCGGTCCGGAGCGAACACCGGGGAGCTGTTTTTT
NA	TRBV12-3/TRBV12-4	TRBJ1-4	many	CASSLGVANEKLFF	TGTGCCAGCAGTTTAGGGGTGGCTAATGAAAAACTGTTTTTT
NA	TRBV27	TRBJ2-1	few	CASSSQHRGLQGRHNEQFF	TGTGCCAGCAGTTCTCAACACCGAGGCTTACAGGGGAGGCACAATGAGCAGTTCTTC
NA	TRBV18	TRBJ1-6	NA	CASSPQGQVHSPLHF	TGTGCCAGCTCACCACAGGGACAAGTTCATTCACCCCTCCACTTT
NA	TRBV5-1	TRBJ2-3	many	CASSLDQRTDTQYF	TGCGCCAGCAGCTTGGATCAGCGGACAGATACGCAGTATTTT
TRBD2	TRBV12-3/TRBV12-4	TRBJ2-7	NA	CASSLGPSGRSSYEQYF	TGTGCCAGCAGTTTAGGGCCTAGCGGGAGGAGCTCCTACGAGCAGTACTTC
NA	TRBV7-9	TRBJ2-2	many	CASSLALYQTGELFF	TGTGCCAGCAGCTTAGCCCTATATCAAACCGGGGAGCTGTTTTTT